Listed below are T cell receptor beta chains from one sample, sequenced in a study of beta chain features in type 1 diabetes. The repertoire was sequenced with immunoSEQ multiplex PCR; TCRdb's copy has only in-frame clones and lacks some. The table shows some 640,000 clones, with more than 12% occurring only once. What was sequenced was naive CD4+ T cells from blood. The receptor set was obtained from a young man with type 1 diabetes. Both conserved end residues are trimmed from each CDR3. The D gene is left open where the match is weak.

D gene	V gene	J gene	CDR3 protein
TRBD2	TRBV15	TRBJ2-7	ATSRAKTSNYEQY
NA	TRBV27	TRBJ2-7	ASSWGARDEQY
NA	TRBV27	TRBJ2-4	ASSSLDTKNIQY
TRBD1	TRBV30	TRBJ1-2	AYPGTGGEYGYT
NA	TRBV28	TRBJ2-5	ASRSQETQY
TRBD2	TRBV9	TRBJ2-5	ASSVRGLGETQY
NA	TRBV7-2	TRBJ2-1	ASSSPESSYNEQF
TRBD1	TRBV29-1	TRBJ1-4	SVARGPRDEKLF
NA	TRBV9	TRBJ1-2	ASSPREWARGYT
NA	TRBV4-1	TRBJ1-1	ASSPPLRGNTEAF
TRBD1	TRBV7-2	TRBJ2-7	ASSLDRGPTPYEQY
NA	TRBV7-9	TRBJ2-5	ASSWGEETQY
NA	TRBV29-1	TRBJ1-1	SVKGRVNTEAF
NA	TRBV5-4	TRBJ2-4	ASSRPGREAKNIQY
NA	TRBV7-2	TRBJ2-1	ASSLDQTSYNEQF
TRBD1	TRBV14	TRBJ2-5	ASSQGTEETQY
TRBD1	TRBV19	TRBJ1-4	ASSRQQGPREKLF
TRBD2	TRBV7-2	TRBJ2-2	ATLAGVNTGELF
NA	TRBV28	TRBJ1-5	ASSFGVAPQH
NA	TRBV5-4	TRBJ2-7	ASSPRPPYEQY
NA	TRBV18	TRBJ1-3	ASSHKGATGNTIY